The clone carrying this TCR beta chain appeared a few times. Its specificity is not known. The data stem from a study of blood T cells in healthy people across ages. Study-wide context: With template switching, about one barcoded beta molecule was captured per two T cells. Study results and caveats: Naive CD4+ cells and diversity were both higher in long-lived donors than in aged donors.

A second PCR of roughly 7 to 11 cycles used a sample-barcoded 5' primer and a J-beta primer mix. TCRdb redid the calling of the 5' RACE reads with MiXCR, one entry per CDR3 protein. The sample carries nearly 800,000 distinct CDR3 sequences, roughly 25% recorded once. Separately, the same data were catalogued under a study of T cells of mothers and their children. This second report adds: Biologically related mothers and children overlapped slightly more than unrelated pairs, a non-significant difference.

This clonotype was obtained from a boy between 5 and 17 years old in good health. Sequencing was done on a sample of blood.

The CDR3 protein is CASSVPGNYEQYF. Here the CDR3 DNA reads TGTGCCAGCAGTGTACCGGGAAACTACGAGCAGTACTTC. The chain uses TRBV25-1 and TRBJ2-7; maybe TRBD2 (5 bases). This CDR3 comprises 13 residues. From germline, CDR1 is MGHDK and CDR2 SYGVNS. V shed 4 bases and J shed 3 bases, with 10 bases lying between them.